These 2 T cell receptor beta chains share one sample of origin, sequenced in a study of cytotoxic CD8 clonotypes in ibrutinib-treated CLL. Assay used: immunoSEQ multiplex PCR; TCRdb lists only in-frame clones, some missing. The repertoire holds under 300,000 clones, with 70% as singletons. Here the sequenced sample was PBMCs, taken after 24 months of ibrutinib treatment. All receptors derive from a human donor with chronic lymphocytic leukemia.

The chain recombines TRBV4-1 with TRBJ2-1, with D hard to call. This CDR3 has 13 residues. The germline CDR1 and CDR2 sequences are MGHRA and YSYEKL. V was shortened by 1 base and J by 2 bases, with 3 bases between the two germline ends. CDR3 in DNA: TGCGCCAGCAGCCAAGGGGCCTACAATGAGCAGTTCTTC. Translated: CASSQGAYNEQFF.

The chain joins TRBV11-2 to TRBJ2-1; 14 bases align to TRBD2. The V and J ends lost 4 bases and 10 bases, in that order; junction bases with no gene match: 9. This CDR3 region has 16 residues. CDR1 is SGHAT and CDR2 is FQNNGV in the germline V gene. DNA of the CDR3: TGTGCCAGCAGCTACCAGGGACTAGCGGGGGTCAGCGAGCAGTTCTTC. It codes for CASSYQGLAGVSEQFF.